These T cell receptor beta chains were read from a single sample in a study of T cell responses to AZD1222 COVID-19 vaccine. The assay was immunoSEQ multiplex PCR, and TCRdb's table has in-frame clones only and misses some. The repertoire includes just under 85,000 clones, less than 90% of them detected once, and about 7% sits in the top ten. This sample comprised peripheral blood, obtained on day 0 of AZD1222 vaccination. These receptor sequences come from an adult in good health. Each CDR3 is given with its conserved first and last residue.

>15|TRBJ1-2|TRBV4-1
CASSQAGTVNYGYTF
>15|TRBJ1-5|TRBV7-2
CASSLVWGSNQPQHF
>15|TRBJ2-2|TRBV30
CASPARDRNTGELFF
>19|TRBJ2-6|TRBV4-1
CASSQERTNVGPGANVLTF
>14|TRBJ2-3|TRBV19
CASREGLETDTQYF
>12|TRBJ1-6|TRBV12-3/TRBV12-4
CASSSQGKPLHF
>14|TRBJ1-2|TRBV24-1
CATSGNRVDYGYTF
>17|TRBJ1-1|TRBV5-4
CASSWGQGAFKDTEAFF
>13|TRBJ2-7|TRBV6-5
CASRDRGLYEQYF
>13|TRBJ2-1|TRBV10-3
CAISESGAQGQFF
>14|TRBJ1-5|TRBV4-1
CASSQDKLPGTQHF
>18|TRBJ1-3|TRBV15
CATSTGQGIHSGGNTIYF
>13|TRBJ2-3|TRBV12-3/TRBV12-4
CASRTLGTDTQYF
>12|TRBJ1-3|TRBV4-3
CASSQEGNTIYF
>15|TRBJ2-3|TRBV11-1
CASSVIAPSTDTQYF
>16|TRBJ2-7|TRBV19
CASSKGELAGAYEQYF
>14|TRBJ1-2|TRBV19
CASTPSSFNYGYTF
>15|TRBJ1-5|TRBV6-5
CASSYAGVYNQPQHF
>15|TRBJ2-3|TRBV5-4
CASSLRQGAGDTQYF
>15|TRBJ1-2|TRBV6-1
CASSERQGWNYGYTF
>14|TRBJ2-1|TRBV27
CASSLLAGGDEQFF
>15|TRBJ1-1|TRBV11-2
CASSPGQGMNTEAFF
>15|TRBJ1-1|TRBV28
CASSFRATMNTEAFF
>15|TRBJ1-5|TRBV7-8
CASSLGQGVRQPQHF
>14|TRBJ2-1|TRBV19
CASSRSDSYNEQFF
>14|TRBJ2-3|TRBV9
CASSVGRTTDTQYF
>15|TRBJ1-4|TRBV13
CASSLTGRANEKLFF
>15|TRBJ1-3|TRBV5-1
CASSPTLPSGNTIYF
>13|TRBJ1-1|TRBV19
CASTPGAWTEAFF
>17|TRBJ2-5|TRBV6-1
CASSDNGGGALQETQYF
>15|TRBJ1-5|TRBV15
CATSGWGQRNQPQHF
>18|TRBJ2-3|TRBV24-1
CATSDSTTSGGSRDTQYF
>11|TRBJ2-1|TRBV30
CAWSGAGGRFF
>14|TRBJ2-7|TRBV13
CASSFGTPPLEQYF
>14|TRBJ1-2|TRBV5-6
CASRVHGVGYGYTF
>15|TRBJ1-3|TRBV3-1/TRBV3-2
CASSQGSFSGNTIYF
>14|TRBJ2-7|TRBV30
CAWSGGFTGFEQYF
>15|TRBJ1-4|TRBV7-2
CASSLGQGANEKLFF
>16|TRBJ2-1|TRBV7-3
CASSSGLPSSYNEQFF
>18|TRBJ1-4|TRBV4-2
CASSPDGNGQGLGEKLFF
>14|TRBJ1-2|TRBV7-6
CASSVQGNYYGYTF
>15|TRBJ2-3|TRBV5-1
CASSPQTSGTDTQYF
>14|TRBJ1-2|TRBV28
CASSLSTAGDGYTF
>14|TRBJ1-6|TRBV3-1/TRBV3-2
CASSQAGGVSPLHF
>15|TRBJ1-2|TRBV7-9
CASSLSDPVKHGYTF
>14|TRBJ2-5|TRBV19
CASSSGLGRETQYF
>16|TRBJ1-4|TRBV14
CASSLSGLRTNEKLFF
>11|TRBJ1-2|TRBV24-1
CATSTGVGYTF
>14|TRBJ2-3|TRBV5-1
CASSLGQQADTQYF
>18|TRBJ1-3|TRBV4-3
CASSQEWGTGYSGNTIYF
>18|TRBJ1-2|TRBV7-6
CASSLGARQPCPNYGYTF
>13|TRBJ2-5|TRBV11-2
CASRQAVQETQYF
>13|TRBJ2-1|TRBV19
CASSASFYNEQFF
>14|TRBJ1-3|TRBV19
CATTRTDSGNTIYF